These T cell receptor beta chains were read from a single sample in a study of blood T cell repertoires in COVID-19. Data came from immunoSEQ multiplex PCR; TCRdb stores just in-frame clones and leaves some out. The sample consists of about 150,000 clones, 84% of them appearing once. Material for sequencing was peripheral blood. The receptors stem from a man aged 65-85 years with acute or convalescent COVID-19. CDR3s include the opening cysteine and the closing phenylalanine or tryptophan. A D gene is named only where the DNA matches it firmly. For some rows the clone size is stated as once, few or many, or as a class when expanded; others skip it.

size	D	V	J	CDR3	DNA
.	TRBD2	TRBV4-1	TRBJ2-2	CASSHPRTSGGPGELFF	TGCGCCAGCAGCCACCCCCGGACTAGCGGGGGGCCCGGGGAGCTGTTTTTT
.	TRBD1	TRBV6-5	TRBJ1-2	CASSIGQGVYGYTF	TGTGCCAGCAGTATCGGACAGGGGGTTTATGGCTACACCTTC
.	.	TRBV7-8	TRBJ1-2	CASSLAGFTGAPNYGYTF	TGTGCCAGCAGCTTAGCTGGGTTTACAGGAGCCCCCAACTATGGCTACACCTTC
.	.	TRBV5-1	TRBJ1-1	CASSLGVNTEAFF	TGCGCCAGCAGCTTGGGAGTTAACACTGAAGCTTTCTTT
.	TRBD1	TRBV3-1/TRBV3-2	TRBJ2-5	CASSRDRQETQYF	TGTGCCAGCAGCAGGGACAGGCAGGAGACCCAGTACTTC
.	TRBD1	TRBV7-2	TRBJ1-2	CASSLGGQGNGYTF	TGTGCCAGCAGCTTGGGGGGACAGGGGAATGGCTACACCTTC
.	.	TRBV30	TRBJ2-1	CAWSLRADNEQFF	TGTGCCTGGAGTCTGCGGGCAGACAATGAGCAGTTCTTC
.	.	TRBV19	TRBJ1-5	CASSAKGERGQPQHF	TGTGCCAGTAGTGCGAAGGGGGAACGGGGTCAGCCCCAGCATTTT
.	TRBD2	TRBV19	TRBJ2-2	CASSIRTRTSGYTGELFF	TGTGCCAGTAGTATACGGACTAGGACTAGCGGTTACACCGGGGAGCTGTTTTTT
.	TRBD1	TRBV19	TRBJ2-7	CASSRLGTGATYEQYF	TGTGCCAGTAGCCGATTAGGGACAGGGGCCACCTACGAGCAGTACTTC
.	TRBD2	TRBV2	TRBJ2-7	CASNGGWIYEQYF	TGTGCCAGCAACGGGGGGTGGATCTACGAGCAGTACTTC
.	.	TRBV19	TRBJ1-1	CASSMEYNREAFF	TGTGCCAGTAGTATGGAATATAACAGGGAAGCTTTCTTT
.	.	TRBV6-5	TRBJ1-1	CASRESGGDEAFF	TGTGCCAGCAGGGAGTCGGGGGGCGATGAAGCTTTCTTT
.	TRBD2	TRBV4-1	TRBJ2-3	CASSQRRLAGGLVVGDTQYF	TGCGCCAGCAGCCAAAGGAGACTAGCGGGGGGTCTAGTAGTCGGGGATACGCAGTATTTT
.	TRBD1	TRBV28	TRBJ2-3	CASSSTGIADTQYF	TGTGCCAGCAGTTCGACAGGGATCGCAGATACGCAGTATTTT
.	.	TRBV7-2	TRBJ2-1	CASSLDRTVGEQFF	TGTGCCAGCAGCTTAGACCGGACAGTGGGTGAGCAGTTCTTC
many	.	TRBV5-1	TRBJ1-5	CASSFSGNQPQHF	TGCGCCAGCAGCTTTAGCGGCAATCAGCCCCAGCATTTT
few	.	TRBV2	TRBJ1-4	CASSVGGGSERLFF	TGTGCCAGCAGTGTTGGTGGTGGGAGTGAACGCCTGTTTTTT
.	.	TRBV5-1	TRBJ1-5	CASSLEAEPSSNQPQHF	TGCGCCAGCAGCTTGGAGGCGGAGCCCAGTAGCAATCAGCCCCAGCATTTT
.	.	TRBV7-6	TRBJ2-7	CASSLAGRSQAYEQYF	TGTGCCAGCAGCTTAGCGGGGAGGTCTCAGGCCTACGAGCAGTACTTC
.	.	TRBV28	TRBJ1-5	CASSSGKAQHF	TGTGCCAGCAGTTCAGGTAAAGCCCAGCATTTT
.	.	TRBV27	TRBJ2-7	CATGTTGNLYEQYF	TGTGCCACCGGTACGACAGGAAATCTGTACGAGCAGTACTTC
.	TRBD1	TRBV18	TRBJ1-1	CASSPTGGNTEAFF	TGTGCCAGCTCACCTACAGGGGGGAACACTGAAGCTTTCTTT
.	.	TRBV28	TRBJ2-7	CASRTGTYEQYF	TGTGCCAGCAGAACAGGAACCTACGAGCAGTACTTC
once	TRBD1	TRBV28	TRBJ1-2	CASSGQVYGYTF	TGTGCCAGCAGCGGACAGGTCTATGGCTACACCTTC
.	.	TRBV28	TRBJ1-3	CASSSGGSGFARNTIYF	TGTGCCAGCAGTTCTGGAGGGTCAGGTTTCGCGAGAAACACCATATATTTT
few	TRBD1	TRBV5-1	TRBJ2-7	CASSLRQGADEQYF	TGCGCCAGCAGCCTGAGACAGGGGGCCGACGAGCAGTACTTC
.	TRBD1	TRBV27	TRBJ1-4	CASSKTRDRGNEKLFF	TGTGCCAGCAGCAAGACTAGGGACAGGGGAAATGAAAAACTGTTTTTT
.	.	TRBV2	TRBJ1-2	CASSDRVIYGYTF	TGTGCCAGCAGTGACCGGGTAATCTATGGCTACACCTTC
few	.	TRBV19	TRBJ2-7	CASGGKLSYEQYF	TGTGCCAGTGGGGGGAAGCTATCCTACGAGCAGTACTTC
.	TRBD1	TRBV28	TRBJ2-2	CASSRGMDRRWVHAGELFF	TGTGCCAGCAGTCGGGGAATGGACAGGCGGTGGGTTCATGCCGGGGAGCTGTTTTTT
.	TRBD1	TRBV7-6	TRBJ1-6	CASSHGQEGSPLHF	TGTGCCAGCAGCCACGGACAGGAAGGCTCACCCCTCCACTTT
.	.	TRBV12-3/TRBV12-4	TRBJ2-5	CASSLSRRETQYF	TGTGCCAGCAGTTTATCTAGACGGGAGACCCAGTACTTC
.	.	TRBV19	TRBJ2-7	CASSMAGTYEQYF	TGTGCCAGTAGTATGGCAGGAACCTACGAGCAGTACTTC
once	TRBD1	TRBV5-1	TRBJ2-7	CASRPKTGDEQYF	TGCGCCAGCAGACCGAAAACAGGGGACGAGCAGTACTTC
few	.	TRBV10-3	TRBJ2-1	CAISESVGAGNEQFF	TGTGCCATCAGTGAGTCGGTCGGGGCGGGGAATGAGCAGTTCTTC
once	.	TRBV28	TRBJ1-2	CASSLPGGDYGYTF	TGTGCCAGCAGTTTACCGGGGGGGGACTATGGCTACACCTTC
.	.	TRBV6-6	TRBJ2-3	CASSYRVGVSDTQYF	TGTGCCAGCAGTTATAGAGTGGGAGTTTCAGATACGCAGTATTTT
few	.	TRBV6-6	TRBJ1-2	CASSYRSYGYTF	TGTGCCAGCAGTTACCGTAGCTATGGCTACACCTTC
few	TRBD1	TRBV5-1	TRBJ1-6	CASSPGQGNSPLHF	TGCGCCAGCAGCCCCGGACAGGGGAATTCACCCCTCCACTTT
.	TRBD1	TRBV3-1/TRBV3-2	TRBJ2-2	CASSLGQGVTGELFF	TGTGCCAGCAGCCTGGGACAGGGGGTCACCGGGGAGCTGTTTTTT
.	TRBD1	TRBV2	TRBJ1-2	CASGRTGLNYGYTF	TGTGCCAGCGGAAGGACAGGGCTGAACTATGGCTACACCTTC
.	.	TRBV19	TRBJ1-2	CASTITQANYGYTF	TGTGCCAGTACAATCACTCAAGCTAACTATGGCTACACCTTC
.	.	TRBV5-8	TRBJ1-5	CASSSGLLDGQPQHF	TGTGCCAGCAGCTCAGGGTTGCTTGACGGTCAGCCCCAGCATTTT
.	TRBD2	TRBV3-1/TRBV3-2	TRBJ2-2	CASRRAGVSGELFF	TGTGCCAGCAGGAGAGCGGGAGTCTCCGGGGAGCTGTTTTTT